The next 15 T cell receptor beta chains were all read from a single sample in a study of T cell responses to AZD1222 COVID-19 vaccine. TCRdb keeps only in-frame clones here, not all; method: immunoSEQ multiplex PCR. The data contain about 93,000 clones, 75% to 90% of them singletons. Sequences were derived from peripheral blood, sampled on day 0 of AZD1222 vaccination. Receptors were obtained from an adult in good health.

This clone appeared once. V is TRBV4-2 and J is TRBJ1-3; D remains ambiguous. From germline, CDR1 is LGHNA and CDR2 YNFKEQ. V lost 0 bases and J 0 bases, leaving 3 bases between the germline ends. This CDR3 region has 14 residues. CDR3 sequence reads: CASSQESSGNTIYF. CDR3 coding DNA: TGTGCCAGCAGCCAAGAATCCTCTGGAAACACCATATATTTT.

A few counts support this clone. DNA for the CDR3: TGTGCCAGCAGCGACAGGGGACAGGGCTCTGGAAACACCATATATTTT. It encodes CASSDRGQGSGNTIYF. The V gene is TRBV9, the J gene TRBJ1-3; TRBD1 agrees at 9 bases. Trimming at V came to 3 bases and at J to 0 bases, leaving 4 bases not matched to a gene. Germline values: CDR1 SGDLS, CDR2 YYNGEE. The CDR3 runs 16 residues.

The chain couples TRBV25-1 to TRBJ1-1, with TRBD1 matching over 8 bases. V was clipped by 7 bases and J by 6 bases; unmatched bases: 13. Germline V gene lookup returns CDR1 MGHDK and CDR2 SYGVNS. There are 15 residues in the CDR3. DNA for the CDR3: TGTGCCAGCACCCCAAAGACGGAGACAGGGGCTGAAGCTTTCTTT. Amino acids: CASTPKTETGAEAFF. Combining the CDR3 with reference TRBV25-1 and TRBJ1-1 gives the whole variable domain EADIYQTPRYLVIGTGKKITLECSQTMGHDKMYWYQQDPGMELHLIHYSYGVNSTEKGDLSSESTVSRIRTEHFPLTLESARPSHTSQYLCASTPKTETGAEAFFGQGTRLTVV.

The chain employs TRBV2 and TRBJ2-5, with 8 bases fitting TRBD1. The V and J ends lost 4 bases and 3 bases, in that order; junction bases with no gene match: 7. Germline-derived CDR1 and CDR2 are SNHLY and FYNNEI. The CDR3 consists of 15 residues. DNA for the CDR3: TGTGCCAGCAGTGTTGGACAGGGAGGAAAAGAGACCCAGTACTTC. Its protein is CASSVGQGGKETQYF.

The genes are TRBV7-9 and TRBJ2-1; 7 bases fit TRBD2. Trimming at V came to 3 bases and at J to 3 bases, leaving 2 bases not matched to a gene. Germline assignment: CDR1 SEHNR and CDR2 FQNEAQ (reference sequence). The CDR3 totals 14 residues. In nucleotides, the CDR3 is TGTGCCAGCAGCTTGGGCGGGAGCTACAATGAGCAGTTCTTC. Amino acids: CASSLGGSYNEQFF.

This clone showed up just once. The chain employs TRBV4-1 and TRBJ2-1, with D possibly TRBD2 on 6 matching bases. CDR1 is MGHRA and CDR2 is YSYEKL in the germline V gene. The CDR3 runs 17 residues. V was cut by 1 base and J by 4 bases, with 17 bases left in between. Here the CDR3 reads CASSQGHLGLPYNEQFF. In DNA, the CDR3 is TGCGCCAGCAGCCAAGGTCACTTGGGACTCCCATACAATGAGCAGTTCTTC.

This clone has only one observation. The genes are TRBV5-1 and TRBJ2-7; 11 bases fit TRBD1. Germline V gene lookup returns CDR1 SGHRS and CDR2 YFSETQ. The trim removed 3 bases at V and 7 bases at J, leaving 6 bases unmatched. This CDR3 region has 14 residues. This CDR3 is CASSSDRGPDEQYF. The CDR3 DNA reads TGCGCCAGCAGCTCGGACAGGGGGCCGGATGAGCAGTACTTC.

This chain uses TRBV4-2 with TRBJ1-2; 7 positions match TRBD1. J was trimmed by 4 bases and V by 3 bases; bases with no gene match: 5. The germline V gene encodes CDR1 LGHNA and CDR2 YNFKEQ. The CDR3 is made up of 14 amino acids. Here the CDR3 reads CASSHQTGSYGYTF. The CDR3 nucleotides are TGTGCCAGCAGCCACCAGACAGGGAGCTATGGCTACACCTTC.

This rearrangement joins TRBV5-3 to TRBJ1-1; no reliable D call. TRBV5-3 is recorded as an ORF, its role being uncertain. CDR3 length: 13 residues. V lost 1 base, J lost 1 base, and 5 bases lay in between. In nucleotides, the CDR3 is TGTGCCAGAAGCTTGTCGGGGAACACTGAAGCTTTCTTT. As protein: CARSLSGNTEAFF.

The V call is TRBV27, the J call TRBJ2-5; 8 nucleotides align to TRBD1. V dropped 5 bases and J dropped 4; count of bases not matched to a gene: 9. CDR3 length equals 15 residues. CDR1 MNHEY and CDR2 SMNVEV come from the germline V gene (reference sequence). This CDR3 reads CASSPWARGPETQYF. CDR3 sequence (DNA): TGTGCCAGCAGTCCCTGGGCCAGGGGGCCAGAGACCCAGTACTTC.

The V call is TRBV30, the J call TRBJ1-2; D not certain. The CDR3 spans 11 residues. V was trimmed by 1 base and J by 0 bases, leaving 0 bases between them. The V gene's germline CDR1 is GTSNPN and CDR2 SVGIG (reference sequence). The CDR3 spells CAWSANYGYTF. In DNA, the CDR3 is TGTGCCTGGAGTGCTAACTATGGCTACACCTTC. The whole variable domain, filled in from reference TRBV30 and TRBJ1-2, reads SQTIHQWPATLVQPVGSPLSLECTVEGTSNPNLYWYRQAAGRGLQLLFYSVGIGQISSEVPQNLSASRPQDRQFILSSKKLLLSDSGFYLCAWSANYGYTFGSGTRLTVV.

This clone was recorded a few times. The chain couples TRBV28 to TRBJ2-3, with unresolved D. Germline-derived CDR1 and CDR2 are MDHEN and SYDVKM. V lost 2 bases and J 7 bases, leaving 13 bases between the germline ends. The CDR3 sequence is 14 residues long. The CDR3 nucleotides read TGTGCCAGCAGTTTAGTGCGGAACCTTTATACGCAGTATTTT. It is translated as CASSLVRNLYTQYF.

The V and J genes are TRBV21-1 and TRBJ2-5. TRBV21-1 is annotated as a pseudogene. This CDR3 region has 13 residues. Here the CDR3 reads CASSNAGKETQYF. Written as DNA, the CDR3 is TGTGCCAGCAGCAATGCTGGGAAAGAGACCCAGTACTTC.

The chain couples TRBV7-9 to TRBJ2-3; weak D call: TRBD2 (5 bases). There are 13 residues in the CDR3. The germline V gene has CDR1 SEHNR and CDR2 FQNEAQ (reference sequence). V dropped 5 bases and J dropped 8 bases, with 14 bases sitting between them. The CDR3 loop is CASSPKSAGTQYF. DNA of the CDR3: TGTGCCAGCAGCCCAAAGAGTGCGGGTACGCAGTATTTT. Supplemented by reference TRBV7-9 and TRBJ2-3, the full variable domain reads DTGVSQNPRHKITKRGQNVTFRCDPISEHNRLYWYRQTLGQGPEFLTYFQNEAQLEKSRLLSDRFSAERPKGSFSTLEIQRTEQGDSAMYLCASSPKSAGTQYFGPGTRLTVL.

The CDR3 spells CASSYITSNYEQYF. CDR3 nucleotide sequence: TGTGCCAGCAGTTACATTACTAGTAACTACGAGCAGTACTTC. This sequence joins TRBV6-6 and TRBJ2-7; D may be TRBD2 (5 bases). The V end lost 2 bases, the J end lost 3 bases, and 11 bases lay between the germline ends. This CDR3 is 14 amino acids long. Looked up from germline, CDR1 is MNHNY and CDR2 is SVGAGI (reference sequence).